This T cell receptor beta chain was identified in a study of T cell changes during pregnancy in multiple sclerosis. V gave up 2 bases and J gave up 6 bases; unmatched junction bases: 12. The CDR3 is 16 residues long. CDR1 MGHDK and CDR2 SYGVNS come from the germline V gene. This clone was recorded once. Generated by immunoSEQ multiplex PCR, the TCRdb table keeps only in-frame clones and is missing some. The sample gives 65,000 to 90,000 clones, around 92% of which show up once; around 2.3% is in the top ten. This sample comprised peripheral blood, obtained before pregnancy. This sequence joins TRBV25-1 and TRBJ2-7, with 8 nucleotides matching TRBD1. The TCR was taken from a female donor with multiple sclerosis, enrolled in a pregnancy study. CDR3 protein: CASSERSWTGKAEQYF. DNA of the CDR3: TGTGCCAGCAGTGAAAGGAGTTGGACAGGGAAGGCCGAGCAGTACTTC.